This T cell receptor (beta chain) is drawn from a study of human T cells and chemical hapten exposure. Study information: Diphenylcyclopropenone was administered weekly to the scalp of patients throughout the roughly 25-week study.

Study-wide results and limits: Sensitization with DPC brought no change to TCRs above 1 in 1000 in frequency.

Trimming removed 4 bases from V and 1 base from J; junction bases left unmatched: 7. Germline values: CDR1 SGDLS, CDR2 YYNGEE. The CDR3 covers 15 residues. TCRdb called the RACE reads again in MiXCR, with one record for every CDR3 protein. The sample yields more than 150,000 distinct CDR3 sequences, roughly 15% seen once. As for time point: patch test 1, 2 weeks after DPC sensitization. Treatment in this sample: therapeutic diphenylcyclopropenone sensitization with weekly scalp DPC. Blood sampling preceded each patch test application. Sequencing started from total RNA isolated from unfractionated whole blood. As concerns this clonotype: What it binds is unknown.

This sequence was found in a woman younger than 45 with alopecia areata. Some clones in this sample may be carry-over from other donors' samples. Sequenced here: whole blood, sampled in connection with sensitization to the hapten diphenylcyclopropenone (DPC). The chain links TRBV9 to TRBJ1-1; the match to TRBD1 covers 7 bases. The CDR3 reads CASSSPGTENTEAFF. As DNA, the CDR3 is TGTGCCAGCAGCTCCCCTGGGACAGAGAACACTGAAGCTTTCTTT.